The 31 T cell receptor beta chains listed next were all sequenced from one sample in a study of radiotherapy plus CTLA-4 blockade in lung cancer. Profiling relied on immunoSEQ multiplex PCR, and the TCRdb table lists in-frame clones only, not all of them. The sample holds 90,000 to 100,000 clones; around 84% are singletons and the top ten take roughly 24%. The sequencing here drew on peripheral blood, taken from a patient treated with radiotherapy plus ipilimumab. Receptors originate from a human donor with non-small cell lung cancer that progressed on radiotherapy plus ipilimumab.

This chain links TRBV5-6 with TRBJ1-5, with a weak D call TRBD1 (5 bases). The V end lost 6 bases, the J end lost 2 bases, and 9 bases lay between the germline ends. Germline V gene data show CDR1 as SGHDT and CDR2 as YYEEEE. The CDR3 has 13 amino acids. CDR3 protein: CASTWGGNQPQHF. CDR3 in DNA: TGTGCCAGCACTTGGGGGGGCAATCAGCCCCAGCATTTT.

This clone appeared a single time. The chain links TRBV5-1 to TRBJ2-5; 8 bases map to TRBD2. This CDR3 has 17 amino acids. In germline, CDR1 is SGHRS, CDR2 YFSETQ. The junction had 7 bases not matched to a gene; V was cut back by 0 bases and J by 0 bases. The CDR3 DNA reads TGCGCCAGCAGCTTGGGTTTGGTTAGCGGGAACCAAGAGACCCAGTACTTC. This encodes CASSLGLVSGNQETQYF.

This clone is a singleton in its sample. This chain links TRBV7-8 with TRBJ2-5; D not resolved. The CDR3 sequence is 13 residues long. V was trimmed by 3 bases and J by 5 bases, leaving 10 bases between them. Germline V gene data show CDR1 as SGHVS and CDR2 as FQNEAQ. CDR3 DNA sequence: TGTGCCAGCAGCTTGCGTGAGTTGGAGACCCAGTACTTC. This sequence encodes CASSLRELETQYF.

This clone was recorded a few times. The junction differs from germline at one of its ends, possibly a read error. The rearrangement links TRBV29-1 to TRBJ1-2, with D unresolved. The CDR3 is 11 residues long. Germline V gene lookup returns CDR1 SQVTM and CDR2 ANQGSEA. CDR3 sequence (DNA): TGCAGCGTTGATTACGGGAGTGGCCACACCTTC. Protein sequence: CSVDYGSGHTF.

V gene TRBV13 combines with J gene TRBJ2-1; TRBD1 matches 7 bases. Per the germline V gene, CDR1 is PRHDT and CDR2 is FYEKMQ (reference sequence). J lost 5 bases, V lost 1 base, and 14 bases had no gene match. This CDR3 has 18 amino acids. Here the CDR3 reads CASSLALLPRQGHNEQFF. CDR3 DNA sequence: TGTGCCAGCAGCTTAGCGCTCCTCCCCAGACAGGGCCACAATGAGCAGTTCTTC.

CDR3 protein: CASSDGAGASYNEQFF. CDR3 bases: TGCGCCAGCAGTGATGGGGCGGGAGCATCCTACAATGAGCAGTTCTTC. The rearrangement links TRBV10-2 to TRBJ2-1; TRBD2 matches at 7 bases. CDR1 is WSHSY and CDR2 is SAAADI in the germline V gene. V lost 3 bases to trimming and J lost 1 base; unmatched junction nucleotides: 6. The CDR3 runs 16 residues.

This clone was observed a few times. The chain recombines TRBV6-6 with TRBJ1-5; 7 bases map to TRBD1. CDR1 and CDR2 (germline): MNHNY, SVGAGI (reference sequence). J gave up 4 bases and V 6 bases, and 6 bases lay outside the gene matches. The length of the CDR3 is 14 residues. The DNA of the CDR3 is TGTGCCAGCAGACAACAGGGGAAGAATCAGCCCCAGCATTTT. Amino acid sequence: CASRQQGKNQPQHF.

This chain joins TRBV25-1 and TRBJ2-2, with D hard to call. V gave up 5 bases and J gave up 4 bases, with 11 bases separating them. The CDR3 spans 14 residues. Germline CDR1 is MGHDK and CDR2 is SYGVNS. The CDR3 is CASSPPFGTGELFF. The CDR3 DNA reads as TGTGCCAGCAGTCCCCCCTTCGGCACCGGGGAGCTGTTTTTT.

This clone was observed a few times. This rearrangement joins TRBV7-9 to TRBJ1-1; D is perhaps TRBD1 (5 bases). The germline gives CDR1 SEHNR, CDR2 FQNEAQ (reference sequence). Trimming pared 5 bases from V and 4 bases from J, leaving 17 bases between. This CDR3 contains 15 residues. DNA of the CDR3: TGTGCCAGCAGCCCTCAGACAGCACTGGGCACTGAAGCTTTCTTT. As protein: CASSPQTALGTEAFF.

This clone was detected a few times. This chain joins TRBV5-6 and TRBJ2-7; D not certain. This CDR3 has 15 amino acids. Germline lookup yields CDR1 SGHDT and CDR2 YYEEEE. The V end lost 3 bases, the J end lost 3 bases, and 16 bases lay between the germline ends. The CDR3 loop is CASSSSDGAFYEQYF. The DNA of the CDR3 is TGTGCCAGCAGCTCCTCGGACGGAGCTTTCTACGAGCAGTACTTC. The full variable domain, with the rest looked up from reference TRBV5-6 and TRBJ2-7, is DAGVTQSPTHLIKTRGQQVTLRCSPKSGHDTVSWYQQALGQGPQFIFQYYEEEERQRGNFPDRFSGHQFPNYSSELNVNALLLGDSALYLCASSSSDGAFYEQYFGPGTRLTVT.

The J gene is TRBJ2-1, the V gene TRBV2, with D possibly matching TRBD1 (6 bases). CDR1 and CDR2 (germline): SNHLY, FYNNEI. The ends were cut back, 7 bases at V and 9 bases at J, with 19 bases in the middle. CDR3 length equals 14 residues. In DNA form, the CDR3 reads TGTGCCAGCATGGGATTAAACAGGGTTGGTGAGCAGTTCTTC. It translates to CASMGLNRVGEQFF.

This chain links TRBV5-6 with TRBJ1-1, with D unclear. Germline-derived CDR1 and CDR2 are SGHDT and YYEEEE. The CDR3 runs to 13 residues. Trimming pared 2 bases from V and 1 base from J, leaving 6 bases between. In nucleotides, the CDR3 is TGTGCCAGCAGCTTTGTGGGGAACACTGAAGCTTTCTTT. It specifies CASSFVGNTEAFF.

CDR3 residues: CASSLPRQGPNNEQFF. The CDR3 DNA is TGTGCCAGCAGCTTGCCACGACAGGGCCCAAACAATGAGCAGTTCTTC. This chain joins TRBV5-4 and TRBJ2-1; TRBD1 agrees at 7 bases. The CDR3 is 16 amino acids. Germline trimming cut 1 base from V and 5 bases from J; bases unmatched to any gene: 9. Germline V CDR1 and CDR2: SGHNT, YYREEE (reference sequence). The entire variable domain, with the rest obtained from reference TRBV5-4 and TRBJ2-1, is as follows: ETGVTQSPTHLIKTRGQQVTLRCSSQSGHNTVSWYQQALGQGPQFIFQYYREEENGRGNFPPRFSGLQFPNYSSELNVNALELDDSALYLCASSLPRQGPNNEQFFGPGTRLTVL.

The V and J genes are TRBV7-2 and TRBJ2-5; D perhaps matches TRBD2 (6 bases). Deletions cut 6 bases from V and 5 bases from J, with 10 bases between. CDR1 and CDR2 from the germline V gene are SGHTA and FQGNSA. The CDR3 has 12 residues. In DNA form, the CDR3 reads TGTGCCAGCAGTGAGGGGAGGGAGACCCAGTACTTC. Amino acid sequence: CASSEGRETQYF.

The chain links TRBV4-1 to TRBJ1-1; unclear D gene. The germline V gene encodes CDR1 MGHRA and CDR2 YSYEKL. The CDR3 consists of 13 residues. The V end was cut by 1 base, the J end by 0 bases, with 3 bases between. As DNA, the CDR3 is TGCGCCAGCAGCCAAGGGGTGAACACTGAAGCTTTCTTT. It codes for CASSQGVNTEAFF.

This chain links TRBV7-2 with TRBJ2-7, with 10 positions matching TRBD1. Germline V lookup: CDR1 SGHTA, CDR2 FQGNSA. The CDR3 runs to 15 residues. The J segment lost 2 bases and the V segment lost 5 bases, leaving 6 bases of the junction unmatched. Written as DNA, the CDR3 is TGTGCCAGCAGCCTCGGGACAGGGGCTACCTACGAGCAGTACGTC. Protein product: CASSLGTGATYEQYV.

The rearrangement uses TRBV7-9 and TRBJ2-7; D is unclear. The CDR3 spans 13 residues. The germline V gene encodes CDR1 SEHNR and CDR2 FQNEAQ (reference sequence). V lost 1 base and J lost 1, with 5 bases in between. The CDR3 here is CASSLDLSYEQYV. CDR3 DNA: TGTGCCAGCAGCTTAGACCTTTCCTACGAGCAGTACGTC.

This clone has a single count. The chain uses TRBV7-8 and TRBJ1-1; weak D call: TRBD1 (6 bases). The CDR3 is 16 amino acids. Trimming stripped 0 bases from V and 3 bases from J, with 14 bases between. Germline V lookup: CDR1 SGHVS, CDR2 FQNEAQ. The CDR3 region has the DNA TGTGCCAGCAGCTTAGCGAGGGGGATAGGTGACACTGAAGCTTTCTTT. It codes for CASSLARGIGDTEAFF.

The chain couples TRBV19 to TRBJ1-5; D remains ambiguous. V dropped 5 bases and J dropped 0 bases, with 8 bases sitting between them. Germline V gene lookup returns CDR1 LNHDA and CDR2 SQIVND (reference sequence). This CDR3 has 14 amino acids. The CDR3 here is CASSGAYSNQPQHF. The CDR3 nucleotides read TGTGCCAGTAGTGGTGCTTATAGCAATCAGCCCCAGCATTTT.

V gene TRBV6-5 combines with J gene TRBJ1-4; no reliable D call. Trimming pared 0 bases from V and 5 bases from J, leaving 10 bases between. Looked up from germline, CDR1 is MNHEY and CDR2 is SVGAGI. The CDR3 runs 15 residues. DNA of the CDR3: TGTGCCAGCAGTTACTCGACCAGATTAAATGAAAAACTGTTTTTT. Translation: CASSYSTRLNEKLFF.

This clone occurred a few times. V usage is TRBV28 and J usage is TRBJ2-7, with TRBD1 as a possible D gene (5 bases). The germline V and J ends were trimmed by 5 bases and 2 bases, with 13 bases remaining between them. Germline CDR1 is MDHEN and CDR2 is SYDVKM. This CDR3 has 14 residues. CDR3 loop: CASSPRETPYEQYV. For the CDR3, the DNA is TGTGCCAGCAGTCCCAGGGAAACCCCCTACGAGCAGTACGTC.

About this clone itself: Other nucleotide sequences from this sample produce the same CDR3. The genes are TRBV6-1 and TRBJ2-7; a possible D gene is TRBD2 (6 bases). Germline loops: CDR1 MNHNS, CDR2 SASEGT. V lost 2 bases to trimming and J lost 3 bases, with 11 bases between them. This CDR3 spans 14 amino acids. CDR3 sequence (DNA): TGTGCCAGCAGTGAACAGCGGGCGGGCTACGAGCAGTACGTC. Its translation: CASSEQRAGYEQYV.

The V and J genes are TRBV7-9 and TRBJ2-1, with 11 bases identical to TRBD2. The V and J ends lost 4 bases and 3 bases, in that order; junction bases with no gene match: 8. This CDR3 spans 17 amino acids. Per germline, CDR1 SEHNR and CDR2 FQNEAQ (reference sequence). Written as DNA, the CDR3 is TGTGCCAGCAGCTCCACTAGCGGGAGTTTGTACTACAATGAGCAGTTCTTC. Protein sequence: CASSSTSGSLYYNEQFF.

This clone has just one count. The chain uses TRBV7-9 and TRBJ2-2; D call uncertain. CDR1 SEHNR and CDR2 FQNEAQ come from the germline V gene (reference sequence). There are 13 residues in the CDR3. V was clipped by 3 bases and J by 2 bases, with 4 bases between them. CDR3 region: CASSFRNTGELFF. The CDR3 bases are TGTGCCAGCAGCTTTAGAAACACCGGGGAGCTGTTTTTT.

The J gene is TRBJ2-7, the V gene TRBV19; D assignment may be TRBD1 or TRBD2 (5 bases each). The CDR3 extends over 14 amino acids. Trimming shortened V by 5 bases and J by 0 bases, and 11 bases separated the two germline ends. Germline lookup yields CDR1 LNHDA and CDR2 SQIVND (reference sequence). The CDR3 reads CASSLGTGSYEQYF. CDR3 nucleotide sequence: TGTGCCAGTAGTCTGGGGACGGGCTCCTACGAGCAGTACTTC.

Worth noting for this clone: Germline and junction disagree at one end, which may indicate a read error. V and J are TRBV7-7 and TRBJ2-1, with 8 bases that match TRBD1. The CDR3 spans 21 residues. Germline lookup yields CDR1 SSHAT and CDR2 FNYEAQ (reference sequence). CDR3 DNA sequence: TGTGCTAGCAGCTTAGTTCCGCTAGGGGCATCCGGGACAGGACTTTACAATGAGCAGTTCTTC. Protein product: CASSLVPLGASGTGLYNEQFF.

The CDR3 DNA is TGCGCCAGCAGCCACGCCGGGACCAAAGAGACCCAGTACTTC. It encodes CASSHAGTKETQYF. V gene TRBV5-1 combines with J gene TRBJ2-5, with D perhaps assigned TRBD1 or TRBD2 (5 bases each). CDR1 and CDR2 (germline): SGHRS, YFSETQ. V lost 4 bases to trimming and J lost 3 bases, with 13 bases between them. The CDR3 consists of 14 residues. Supplemented by reference TRBV5-1 and TRBJ2-5, the full variable domain reads KAGVTQTPRYLIKTRGQQVTLSCSPISGHRSVSWYQQTPGQGLQFLFEYFSETQRNKGNFPGRFSGRQFSNSRSEMNVSTLELGDSALYLCASSHAGTKETQYFGPGTRLLVL.

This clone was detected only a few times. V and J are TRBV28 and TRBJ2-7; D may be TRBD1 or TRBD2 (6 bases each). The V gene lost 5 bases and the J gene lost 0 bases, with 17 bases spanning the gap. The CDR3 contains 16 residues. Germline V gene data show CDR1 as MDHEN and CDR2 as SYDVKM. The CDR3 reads CASSPRGGTSSYEQYV. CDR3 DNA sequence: TGTGCCAGCAGTCCTAGAGGGGGGACATCCTCCTACGAGCAGTACGTC.

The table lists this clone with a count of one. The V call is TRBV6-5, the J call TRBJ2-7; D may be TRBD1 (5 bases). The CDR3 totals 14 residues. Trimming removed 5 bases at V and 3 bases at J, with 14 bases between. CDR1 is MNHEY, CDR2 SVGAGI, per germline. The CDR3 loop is CASSTGAGNYEQYV. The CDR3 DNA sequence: TGTGCCAGCAGTACTGGGGCAGGTAACTACGAGCAGTACGTC.

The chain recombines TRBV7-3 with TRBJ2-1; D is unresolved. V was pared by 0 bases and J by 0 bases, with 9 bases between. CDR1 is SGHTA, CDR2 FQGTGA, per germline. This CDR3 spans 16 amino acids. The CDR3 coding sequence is TGTGCCAGCAGCTTAACGGGCTCGAGCTCCTACAATGAGCAGTTCTTC. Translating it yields CASSLTGSSSYNEQFF. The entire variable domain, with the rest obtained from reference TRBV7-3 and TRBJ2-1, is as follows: GAGVSQTPSNKVTEKGKYVELRCDPISGHTALYWYRQSLGQGPEFLIYFQGTGAADDSGLPNDRFFAVRPEGSVSTLKIQRTERGDSAVYLCASSLTGSSSYNEQFFGPGTRLTVL.

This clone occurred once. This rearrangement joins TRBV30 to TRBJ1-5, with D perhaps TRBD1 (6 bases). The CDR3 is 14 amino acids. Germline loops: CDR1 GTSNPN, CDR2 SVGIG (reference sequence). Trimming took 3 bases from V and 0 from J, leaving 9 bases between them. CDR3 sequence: CAWSGQYSNQPQHF. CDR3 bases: TGTGCCTGGAGCGGACAGTATAGCAATCAGCCCCAGCATTTT.